What follows are 24 T cell receptor beta chains derived from one specimen sequenced in a study of CD8+ T cells in alopecia areata. Using CD4, CD8alpha, NKG2D, NKG2ACE and other markers, pooled cutaneous lymph node cells were sorted. Following extraction, RNA underwent reverse transcription to cDNA, which served as the sequencing template. The method was immunoSEQ multiplex PCR; TCRdb's version includes in-frame clones alone and lacks a portion of them. The record shows about 300,000 clones for this sample, with no singletons present. The sequencing input was CD4+ T cells sorted from a lymph node. The receptors were sampled from a C3H/HeJ mouse with alopecia areata. The strain's MHC: H2-k.

Remarks on this clone: Genes and germline are mouse. The CDR3 end is not reached by the read, which stops 4 residues before it; the germline J gene fills it in. This CDR3 is also generated by other DNA sequences in the sample. The chain carries TRBV5 and TRBJ2-7; TRBD2 matches at 11 bases. Germline lookup yields CDR1 LGHNA and CDR2 YNLKQL (reference sequence). This CDR3 spans 14 amino acids. The J segment lost 2 bases and the V segment lost 3 bases, leaving 0 bases of the junction unmatched. CDR3 region: CASSQDWGAYEQYF. The DNA read from the CDR3 is TGTGCCAGCAGCCAGGACTGGGGGGCCTAT.

In this sample, this clone turned up a few times. The listed genes are named as in mouse. The read stops 4 residues short of the end of the CDR3; the missing end is completed from the germline J gene. This sequence joins TRBV1 and TRBJ1-1; TRBD1 matches at 7 bases. From germline, CDR1 is NSQYPW and CDR2 LRSPGD (reference sequence). V lost 3 bases to trimming and J lost 0 bases; unmatched junction nucleotides: 4. The CDR3 is 15 residues long. CDR3 amino acids: CTCSAGGGPNTEVFF. The covered CDR3 bases are TGCACCTGCAGTGCGGGAGGGGGCCCAAACACA.

This clone was detected only a few times. Gene names are the mouse ones. Sequencing ends 4 residues short of the CDR3 end; the germline J gene provides the rest. The V call is TRBV5, the J call TRBJ2-4; 9 positions agree with TRBD1. Germline loops: CDR1 LGHNA, CDR2 YNLKQL (reference sequence). The CDR3 runs 13 residues. The CDR3 loop is CASSRTGENTLYF. Incomplete CDR3 DNA: TGTGCCAGCAGCCGGACAGGGGAAAAC.

A remark on this clone: Germline and genes: mouse. The read terminates 3 residues ahead of where the CDR3 ends, so the germline J gene completes it. The sample contains more than one DNA sequence encoding this CDR3. The J gene is TRBJ1-6, the V gene TRBV19; 10 bases agree with TRBD1. TRBJ1-6 is known as an ORF, though its function is uncertain. The CDR3 contains 14 residues. J gave up 7 bases and V 7 bases, and 5 bases lay outside the gene matches. From germline, CDR1 is FNHDT and CDR2 SITEND (reference sequence). Partial CDR3 DNA: TGTGCCAGCTCCCCGGGACAGGGGAATTCGCCC. Translated, it gives CASSPGQGNSP. The CDR3 in its entirety is CASSPGQGNSPLYF.

Worth noting for this clone: These gene names are mouse names. The CDR3 end lies 4 residues beyond the end of the read and is filled in from the germline J gene. Other DNA variants within this sample encode the same CDR3. The gene calls are TRBV5 and TRBJ2-7, with TRBD2 identical over 12 bases. Germline V CDR1 and CDR2: LGHNA, YNLKQL (reference sequence). With V trimmed by 4 bases and J by 2 bases, 0 bases remained unmatched. The CDR3 runs 14 residues. CDR3: CASSRDWGAYEQYF. The part of the CDR3 DNA that was read is TGTGCCAGCAGCCGGGACTGGGGGGCCTAT.

This clone was seen only a few times. Gene and germline names: mouse. The read ends 4 residues before the CDR3 terminus; that terminus is restored from the germline J gene. V and J are TRBV1 and TRBJ2-2, with TRBD2 identical over 11 bases. J lost 1 base, V lost 4 bases, and 2 bases had no gene match. The CDR3 length is 16 residues. Germline CDR1 and CDR2: NSQYPW and LRSPGD (reference sequence). The CDR3 DNA, read in part, is TGCACCTGCAGTGAGACTGGGGGGGGAAACACCGGG. Its translation: CTCSETGGGNTG. The entire CDR3 sequence reads CTCSETGGGNTGQLYF.

This clone occurred a few times. Mouse names are used for the genes. CDR3 DNA (partial): TGTGCCAGCAGAGGACAGGGCCCCTAT. It specifies CASRGQGPY. The full CDR3 protein reads CASRGQGPYEQYF. The gene calls are TRBV5 and TRBJ2-7, with 8 positions matching TRBD1. Coverage ceases 4 residues before the CDR3 finishes, and the germline J gene fills in the end. The V segment lost 6 bases and the J segment 2 bases; nucleotides outside the gene matches: 3. The CDR3 runs to 13 residues. Germline-derived CDR1 and CDR2 are LGHNA and YNLKQL (reference sequence).

A word on this clone: The gene names given are mouse names. The read finishes 3 residues shy of the CDR3 end, and the germline J gene is used to complete it. J is TRBJ1-6 and V is TRBV13-3; D gene ambiguous. TRBJ1-6 is recorded as an ORF, its role being uncertain. Germline loops: CDR1 NNHDY, CDR2 SYVADS. The CDR3 covers 15 residues. V was clipped by 2 bases and J by 3 bases, with 9 bases between them. The sequenced CDR3 bases are TGTGCCAGCAGTGAGAACAATAACTATAATTCGCCC. Translation gives CASSENNNYNSP. From start to end, the CDR3 is CASSENNNYNSPLYF.

A remark on this clone: Gene names are the mouse ones. With the read ending 4 residues before the CDR3 end, the germline J gene is used to fill in that end. This chain links TRBV1 with TRBJ2-7; 12 bases are a match to TRBD2. CDR1 and CDR2 from the germline V gene are NSQYPW and LRSPGD (reference sequence). The CDR3 consists of 17 residues. The CDR3 loop reads CTCSAAGLGGRGYEQYF. The DNA read from the CDR3 is TGCACCTGCAGTGCAGCGGGACTGGGGGGAAGGGGGTAT.

In the case of this clone: Gene names and germline refer to mouse. The DNA ends 4 residues before the CDR3 does, and the rest of the CDR3 is filled in from the germline J gene. Different DNA sequences within this sample yield the same CDR3. The gene calls are TRBV19 and TRBJ2-2; 7 positions agree with TRBD2. Looked up from germline, CDR1 is FNHDT and CDR2 is SITEND (reference sequence). This CDR3 is 15 amino acids long. V was clipped by 2 bases and J by 1 base; unmatched bases: 2. The CDR3 DNA, read in part, is TGTGCCAGCAGTATCCGGGGGGGAAACACCGGG. This gives the protein CASSIRGGNTG. From start to end, the CDR3 is CASSIRGGNTGQLYF.

Concerning this clone itself: Gene names refer to mouse genes. The read ends 4 residues early relative to the CDR3; the germline J gene fills the gap. The V call is TRBV1, the J call TRBJ2-5; D is perhaps TRBD1 (6 bases). There are 15 residues in the CDR3. Germline CDR1 NSQYPW, CDR2 LRSPGD (reference sequence). The V gene lost 3 bases and the J gene lost 1 base, with 11 bases spanning the gap. The DNA read from the CDR3 is TGCACCTGCAGTGCTCAGGGGAATTACCAAGAC. It encodes CTCSAQGNYQD. The whole CDR3 sequence reads CTCSAQGNYQDTQYF.

This clone has a handful of counts. Mouse gene names and germline throughout. Read coverage stops 4 residues before the CDR3 terminus; the germline J gene supplies the remainder. The chain couples TRBV19 to TRBJ2-5; 8 bases are shared with TRBD2. This CDR3 is built from 15 residues. Germline V gene sequence: CDR1 FNHDT, CDR2 SITEND (reference sequence). J was trimmed by 1 base and V by 0 bases; bases with no gene match: 1. The CDR3 bases that were read are TGTGCCAGCAGTATAGCTGGGGGGTACCAAGAC. It is translated as CASSIAGGYQD. The full CDR3 reads CASSIAGGYQDTQYF.

In regard to this clone: This may arise from a read error, as a much more abundant clone is one base away. These gene names are mouse names. The read terminates 3 residues before the CDR3 end, so the remaining end is supplied by the germline J gene. At the DNA level, this CDR3 is encoded by other sequences in the same sample as well. The chain couples TRBV13-3 to TRBJ1-6; 8 bases are a match to TRBD1. TRBJ1-6 is flagged as an ORF with uncertain function. V trimming: 2 bases; J trimming: 5 bases; junction bases outside the gene matches: 0. The length of the CDR3 is 14 residues. Germline assignment: CDR1 NNHDY and CDR2 SYVADS. The sequenced CDR3 bases are TGTGCCAGCAGTGAACAGGGGGATAATTCGCCC. Translation gives CASSEQGDNSP. The entire CDR3 protein is CASSEQGDNSPLYF.

As regards this clone: Germline and genes: mouse. The read comes to an end 4 residues before the CDR3 does, leaving the germline J gene to fill in the end. Other DNA sequences in the sample encode the same CDR3. The gene calls are TRBV1 and TRBJ2-1; 10 nucleotides match TRBD1. The CDR3 length is 15 residues. Losses at the gene ends were 1 base for V and 5 bases for J; bases not matched to a gene: 2. Germline CDR1 reads NSQYPW; CDR2 reads LRSPGD (reference sequence). The CDR3 bases that were read are TGCACCTGCAGTGCAGCGGGGACAGGGGATGCT. Encoded protein: CTCSAAGTGDA. Given in full, the CDR3 is CTCSAAGTGDAEQFF.

This clone was seen more than once but under ten times. Mouse names are used for the genes. The read stops 3 residues short of the end of the CDR3; the missing end is completed from the germline J gene. This chain uses TRBV13-1 with TRBJ1-6; TRBD1 might be the D (6 bases). TRBJ1-6 is an ORF; its function is uncertain. There are 15 residues in the CDR3. V dropped 0 bases and J dropped 3 bases, with 7 bases sitting between them. CDR1 is NSHNY and CDR2 is SYGAGN in the germline V gene. CDR3 bases read: TGTGCCAGCAGTGATGGAGGGGGCTATAATTCGCCC. It is translated as CASSDGGGYNSP. The whole CDR3 protein reads CASSDGGGYNSPLYF.

Notes on this clone: Gene names denote mouse genes. The missing CDR3 end, 4 residues past where the read stops, is filled in from the germline J gene. The V and J genes are TRBV19 and TRBJ2-2; possible D gene TRBD2, 7 bases. The germline V gene has CDR1 FNHDT and CDR2 SITEND (reference sequence). The V and J ends lost 3 bases and 4 bases respectively, with 10 bases between them. The CDR3 contains 14 residues. The chain's CDR3 is CASSKGGGTGQLYF. The DNA read from the CDR3 is TGTGCCAGCAGTAAAGGGGGGGGCACCGGG.

Concerning this clone itself: The gene names here belong to mouse. CDR3 DNA, as far as it was read: TGTGCCAGCAGCCCCTCCAGTGCAAACTCC. This codes for CASSPSSANS. The entire CDR3 reads CASSPSSANSDYTF. The chain carries TRBV5 and TRBJ1-2; D remains ambiguous. The CDR3 end is not reached by the read, which stops 4 residues before it; the germline J gene fills it in. This CDR3 contains 14 residues. Germline CDR1 is LGHNA and CDR2 is YNLKQL (reference sequence). V lost 4 bases and J lost 0, with 9 bases in between.

This clone was counted between two and nine times. Genes and germline are mouse. The read falls 4 residues short of the CDR3 end, and the missing part is taken from the germline J gene. This chain links TRBV1 with TRBJ2-1; perhaps TRBD1 as D (6 bases). This CDR3 has 12 amino acids. Germline lookup yields CDR1 NSQYPW and CDR2 LRSPGD (reference sequence). The part of the CDR3 DNA that was read is TGCACCTGCAGTGACAGGGACGCT. Amino acids: CTCSDRDA. In full, the CDR3 reads CTCSDRDAEQFF.

In the case of this clone: Gene names are mouse gene names. Other DNA variants within this sample encode the same CDR3. CDR3 loop: CASSPDRNYEQYF. The CDR3 bases that were read are TGTGCCAGCAGTCCCGACAGGAACTAT. This rearrangement joins TRBV19 to TRBJ2-7, with D perhaps TRBD1 (6 bases). The DNA ends 4 residues before the CDR3 does, and the rest of the CDR3 is filled in from the germline J gene. Trimming stripped 4 bases from V and 3 bases from J, with 11 bases between. Looked up from germline, CDR1 is FNHDT and CDR2 is SITEND (reference sequence). CDR3 length: 13 amino acids.

Concerning this clone: The genes are named according to mouse. The read is 4 residues too short to cover the CDR3 end, so that end is filled in from the germline J gene. The rearrangement links TRBV13-3 to TRBJ2-2; perhaps TRBD1 as D (6 bases). This CDR3 contains 14 residues. Trimming removed 6 bases at V and 0 bases at J, with 9 bases between. Germline V gene sequence: CDR1 NNHDY, CDR2 SYVADS. CDR3 bases read: TGTGCCAGCAAGAGGACAGCAAACACCGGG. As protein: CASKRTANTG. The CDR3 in full is CASKRTANTGQLYF.

This clone appeared a few times. Germline and genes here are mouse. The read ends 4 residues early relative to the CDR3; the germline J gene fills the gap. The chain carries TRBV13-3 and TRBJ2-3; D is unclear. This CDR3 is 13 amino acids long. Trimming cost V 5 bases and J 0 bases, with 7 bases left between them. Per the germline V gene, CDR1 is NNHDY and CDR2 is SYVADS. Incomplete CDR3 DNA: TGTGCCAGCAGGACTTTTAGTGCAGAA. It encodes CASRTFSAE. The entire CDR3 reads CASRTFSAETLYF.

Regarding this clone: The gene names here belong to mouse. The read terminates 4 residues ahead of where the CDR3 ends, so the germline J gene completes it. Distinct nucleotide sequences in the sample also encode this CDR3. The chain carries TRBV1 and TRBJ2-7, with 7 bases lining up with TRBD1. Germline V gives CDR1 NSQYPW, CDR2 LRSPGD (reference sequence). The CDR3 covers 12 residues. CDR3 amino acids: CTCSATGYEQYF. Incomplete CDR3 DNA: TGCACCTGCAGTGCGACAGGGTAT.

The sample holds a few counts of this clone. Here the gene names and germline are mouse. Read coverage stops 4 residues before the CDR3 terminus; the germline J gene supplies the remainder. This rearrangement joins TRBV13-1 to TRBJ2-4; TRBD2 agrees at 8 bases. The CDR3 has 16 amino acids. The ends lost 0 bases at V and 3 bases at J; junction bases unmatched: 6. Germline loops: CDR1 NSHNY, CDR2 SYGAGN. The covered CDR3 bases are TGTGCCAGCAGTGATGCAAGGGGGGGGCGACAAAAC. It encodes CASSDARGGRQN. The whole CDR3 protein reads CASSDARGGRQNTLYF.

Note on this clone: Germline and genes: mouse. CDR3 loop: CTCSADPRGRDTQYF. The CDR3 bases that were read are TGCACCTGCAGTGCAGATCCCAGGGGGCGAGAC. The V and J genes are TRBV1 and TRBJ2-5; 8 nucleotides align to TRBD1. The read is 4 residues too short to cover the CDR3 end, so that end is filled in from the germline J gene. The CDR3 is made up of 15 amino acids. CDR1 and CDR2 (germline): NSQYPW, LRSPGD (reference sequence). The full variable domain, its missing parts supplied by reference TRBV1 and TRBJ2-5, is VTLLEQNPRWRLVPRGQAVNLRCILKNSQYPWMSWYQQDLQKQLQWLFTLRSPGDKEVKSLPGADYLATRVTDTELRLQVANMSQGRTLYCTCSADPRGRDTQYFGPGTRLLVL.